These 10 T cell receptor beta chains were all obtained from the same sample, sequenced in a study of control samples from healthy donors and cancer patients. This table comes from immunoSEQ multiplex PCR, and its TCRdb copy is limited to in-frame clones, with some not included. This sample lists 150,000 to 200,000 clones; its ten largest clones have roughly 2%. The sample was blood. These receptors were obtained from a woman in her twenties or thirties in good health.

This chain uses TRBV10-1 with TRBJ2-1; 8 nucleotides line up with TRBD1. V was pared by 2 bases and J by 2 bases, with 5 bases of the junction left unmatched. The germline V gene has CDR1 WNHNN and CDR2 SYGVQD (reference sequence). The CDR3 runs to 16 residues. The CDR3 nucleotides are TGCGCCAGCAGTGAGAACAGGGGGGACCCCTACAATGAGCAGTTCTTC. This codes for CASSENRGDPYNEQFF.

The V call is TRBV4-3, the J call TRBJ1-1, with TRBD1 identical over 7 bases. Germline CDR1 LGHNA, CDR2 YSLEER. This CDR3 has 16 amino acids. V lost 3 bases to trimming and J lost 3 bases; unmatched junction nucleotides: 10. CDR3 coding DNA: TGCGCCAGCAGCCACCGGGACAGCCGGCCTGACACTGAAGCTTTCTTT. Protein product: CASSHRDSRPDTEAFF.

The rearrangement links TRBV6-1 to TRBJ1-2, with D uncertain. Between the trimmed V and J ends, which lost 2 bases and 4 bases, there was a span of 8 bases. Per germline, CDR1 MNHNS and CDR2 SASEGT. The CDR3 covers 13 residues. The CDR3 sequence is CASSELAVYGYTF. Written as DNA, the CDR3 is TGTGCCAGCAGTGAACTGGCGGTCTATGGCTACACCTTC.

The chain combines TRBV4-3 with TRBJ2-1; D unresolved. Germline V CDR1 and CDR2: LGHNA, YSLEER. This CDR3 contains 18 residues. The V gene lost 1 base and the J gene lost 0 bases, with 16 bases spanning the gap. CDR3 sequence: CASSQGREASLSYNEQFF. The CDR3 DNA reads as TGCGCCAGCAGCCAAGGTCGTGAGGCGAGTCTCTCCTACAATGAGCAGTTCTTC.

In nucleotides, the CDR3 is TGTGCCAGCAGTAGGGCGGGGCCAGATACGCAGTATTTT. It encodes CASSRAGPDTQYF. The chain joins TRBV5-6 to TRBJ2-3; D possibly corresponds to TRBD2 (6 bases). CDR3 size: 13 residues. Trimming took off 5 bases at V and 4 bases at J, with 11 bases between the two ends. The germline V gene has CDR1 SGHDT and CDR2 YYEEEE.

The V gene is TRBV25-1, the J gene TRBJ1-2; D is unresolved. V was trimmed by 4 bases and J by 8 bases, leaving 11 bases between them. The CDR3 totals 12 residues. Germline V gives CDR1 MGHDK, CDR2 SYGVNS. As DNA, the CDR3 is TGTGCCAGCAGTGTCCCAATAAGGGGCTACACCTTC. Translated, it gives CASSVPIRGYTF.

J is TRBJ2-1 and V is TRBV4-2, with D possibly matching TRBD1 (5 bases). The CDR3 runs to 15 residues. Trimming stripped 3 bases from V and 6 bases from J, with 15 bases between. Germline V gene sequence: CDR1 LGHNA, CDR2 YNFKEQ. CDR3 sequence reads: CASSQGRGPFNEQFF. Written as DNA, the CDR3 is TGTGCCAGCAGCCAGGGAAGGGGCCCGTTCAATGAGCAGTTCTTC.

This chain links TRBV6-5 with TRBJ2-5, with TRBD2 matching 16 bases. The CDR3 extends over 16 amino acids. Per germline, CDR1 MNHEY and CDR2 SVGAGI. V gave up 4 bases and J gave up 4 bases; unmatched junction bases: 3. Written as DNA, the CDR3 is TGTGCCAGCAGTTGGGGACTAGCGGGGGGGCGAGAGACCCAGTACTTC. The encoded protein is CASSWGLAGGRETQYF.

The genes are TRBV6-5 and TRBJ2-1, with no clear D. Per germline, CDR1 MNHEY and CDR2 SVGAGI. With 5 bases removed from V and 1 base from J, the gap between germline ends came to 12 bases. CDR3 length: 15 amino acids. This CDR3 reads CASSTGEESYNEQFF. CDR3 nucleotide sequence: TGTGCCAGCAGTACCGGCGAGGAGTCCTACAATGAGCAGTTCTTC.

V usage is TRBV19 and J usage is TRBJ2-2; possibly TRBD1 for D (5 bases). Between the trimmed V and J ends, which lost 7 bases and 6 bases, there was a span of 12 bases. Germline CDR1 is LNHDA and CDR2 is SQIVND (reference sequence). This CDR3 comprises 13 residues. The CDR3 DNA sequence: TGTGCCAGTAACCTAGGGGCCGCCGGGGAGCTGTTTTTT. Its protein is CASNLGAAGELFF.